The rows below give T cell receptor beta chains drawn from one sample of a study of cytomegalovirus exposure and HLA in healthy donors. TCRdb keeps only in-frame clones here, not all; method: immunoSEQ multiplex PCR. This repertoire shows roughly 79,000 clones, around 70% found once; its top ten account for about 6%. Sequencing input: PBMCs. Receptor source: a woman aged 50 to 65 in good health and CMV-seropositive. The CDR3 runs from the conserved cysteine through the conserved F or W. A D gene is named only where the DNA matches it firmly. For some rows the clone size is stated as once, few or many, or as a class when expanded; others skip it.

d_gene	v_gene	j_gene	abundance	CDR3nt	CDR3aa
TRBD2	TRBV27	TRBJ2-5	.	TGTGCCAGCAGTTCTATGCCAACTAGCGGGAGTGCAGAGACCCAGTACTTC	CASSSMPTSGSAETQYF
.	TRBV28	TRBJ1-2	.	TGTGCCAGCAGAGATAGTCCGAACCGGGACTCCTATGGCTACACCTTC	CASRDSPNRDSYGYTF
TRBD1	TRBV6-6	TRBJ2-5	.	TGTGCCAGCAGTTATCCAGGGGGAGAGACCCAGTACTTC	CASSYPGGETQYF
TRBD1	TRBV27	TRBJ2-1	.	TGTGCCAGCAGGGGACAGGGGGCGGAAAATGAGCAGTTCTTC	CASRGQGAENEQFF
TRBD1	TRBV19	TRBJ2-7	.	TGTGCCAGTAGTCCCCGGGACAGGGTTTGGGAGCAGTACTTC	CASSPRDRVWEQYF
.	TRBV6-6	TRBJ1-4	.	TGTGCCAGTCAGCTTTACGGGGGAAAACTGTTTTTT	CASQLYGGKLFF
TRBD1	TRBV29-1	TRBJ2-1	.	TGCACGTACGACAGGGATTTGAATGAGCAGTTCTTC	CTYDRDLNEQFF
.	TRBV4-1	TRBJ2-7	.	TGCGCCAGCAGCCAATTGAGGGCCTCCTACGAGCAGTACTTC	CASSQLRASYEQYF
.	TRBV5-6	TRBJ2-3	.	TGTGCCAGCAGCTCAACAGATACGCAGTATTTT	CASSSTDTQYF
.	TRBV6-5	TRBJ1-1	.	TGTGCCAGCAGCACACCCGGGGAAGCTTTCTTT	CASSTPGEAFF
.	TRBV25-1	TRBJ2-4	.	TGTGCCAGCAGTGAATGGGGCACAAAAAACATTCAGTACTTC	CASSEWGTKNIQYF
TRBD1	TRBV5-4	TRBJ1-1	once	TGTGCCAGCAGCATCTCACAGGGGGCCACGGAAGCTTTCTTT	CASSISQGATEAFF
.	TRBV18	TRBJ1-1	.	TGTGCCAGCTCACCACAGGCAGGGAGGAGTCTTAACACTGAAGCTTTCTTT	CASSPQAGRSLNTEAFF
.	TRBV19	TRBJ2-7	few	TGTGCCAGTAAGTCAGGGGAAGAGCAGTACTTC	CASKSGEEQYF
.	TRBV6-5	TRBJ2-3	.	TGTGCCAGCAACCGCGGAGGTCAACGCACAGATACGCAGTATTTT	CASNRGGQRTDTQYF